The rows below give T cell receptor beta chains drawn from one sample of a study of blood T cell repertoires in COVID-19. Clones were sequenced by immunoSEQ multiplex PCR, and TCRdb holds only the in-frame ones, with some missing. Counted here are fewer than 350,000 clones, around 89% occurring once; the ten biggest clones make up roughly 1.5%. Source material: PBMCs or T cells enriched from blood (not recorded which). Receptor source: a woman aged 18-35 years with acute COVID-19. The CDR3 runs from the conserved cysteine through the conserved F or W. Each record gives: V gene, J gene, D gene, clone size, CDR3 protein, CDR3 DNA. The D gene is left open where the match is weak. Expanded clones get a size class; other rows say once, few or many, or leave the size out.

TRBV6-4,TRBJ1-2,TRBD1,-,CARQGDVNYGYTF,TGTGCCAGACAGGGGGATGTAAACTATGGCTACACCTTC
TRBV19,TRBJ2-3,-,-,CASSDGSSTDTQYF,TGTGCCAGTAGTGATGGGAGCTCCACAGATACGCAGTATTTT
TRBV4-1,TRBJ1-3,-,-,CASSQIASGNTIYF,TGCGCCAGCAGCCAAATAGCCTCGGGAAACACCATATATTTT
TRBV19,TRBJ2-2,TRBD2,many,CASSARGLVGTGELFF,TGTGCCAGTAGTGCCCGGGGACTAGTGGGCACCGGGGAGCTGTTTTTT
TRBV9,TRBJ1-1,TRBD1,-,CASSDYRGSRTEAFF,TGTGCCAGCAGCGATTACAGGGGGAGTAGAACTGAAGCTTTCTTT
TRBV28,TRBJ2-7,TRBD1,-,CASGGTGETTPYEQYF,TGTGCCAGCGGGGGGACAGGCGAAACCACACCCTACGAGCAGTACTTC
TRBV6-2/TRBV6-3,TRBJ1-2,-,-,CASSYSAGRNYGYTF,TGTGCCAGCAGTTACTCCGCGGGACGGAACTATGGCTACACCTTC
TRBV7-8,TRBJ2-1,TRBD2,-,CASSFLAGVVQFF,TGTGCCAGCAGCTTCCTAGCGGGAGTTGTGCAGTTCTTC
TRBV27,TRBJ1-2,-,-,CASSRTGQFPYGYTF,TGTGCCAGCAGCAGGACCGGACAGTTCCCCTATGGCTACACCTTC
TRBV19,TRBJ2-1,TRBD2,-,CASSWTSGRAGSSYNEQFF,TGTGCCAGTAGTTGGACTAGCGGGAGGGCCGGGAGCTCCTACAATGAGCAGTTCTTC
TRBV9,TRBJ2-5,-,-,CASSVGGDQETQYF,TGTGCCAGCAGCGTAGGCGGGGACCAAGAGACCCAGTACTTC
TRBV7-9,TRBJ1-2,-,once,CASSFQGQLGSYGYTF,TGTGCCAGCAGCTTCCAAGGACAGCTAGGCAGCTATGGCTACACCTTC
TRBV6-1,TRBJ2-5,TRBD1,-,CASSPDRGPQETQYF,TGTGCCAGCAGTCCGGACAGGGGGCCACAAGAGACCCAGTACTTC
TRBV27,TRBJ2-1,TRBD1,-,CASKVGTGSNEQFF,TGTGCCAGCAAAGTAGGGACAGGGTCCAATGAGCAGTTCTTC
TRBV7-9,TRBJ2-1,-,-,CASSLWSSEDNEQFF,TGTGCCAGCAGCTTATGGTCAAGTGAGGACAATGAGCAGTTCTTC
TRBV5-1,TRBJ2-7,TRBD2,-,CASRPGGRWSYEQYF,TGCGCCAGCCGCCCCGGCGGGAGGTGGTCCTACGAGCAGTACTTC
TRBV29-1,TRBJ2-3,-,-,CSAGQGATDTQYF,TGCAGCGCTGGCCAGGGCGCCACAGATACGCAGTATTTT
TRBV6-5,TRBJ2-7,TRBD2,-,CASSTSGRSGEQYF,TGTGCCAGCAGTACTAGCGGGAGGTCGGGCGAGCAGTACTTC
TRBV18,TRBJ2-7,TRBD2,-,CASSGGIAGVDEQYF,TGTGCCAGCTCAGGGGGGATAGCGGGAGTTGACGAGCAGTACTTC
TRBV27,TRBJ2-7,-,once,CASSHRENYEQYF,TGTGCCAGCAGCCACAGGGAAAACTACGAGCAGTACTTC
TRBV6-1,TRBJ2-1,-,-,CASGPPDYSYNEQFF,TGTGCCAGCGGACCACCGGACTATTCCTACAATGAGCAGTTCTTC
TRBV2,TRBJ2-2,TRBD2,-,CASRAGTSGASTGELFF,TGTGCCAGCAGGGCAGGGACTAGCGGGGCTTCAACCGGGGAGCTGTTTTTT
TRBV7-9,TRBJ1-2,TRBD1,-,CASSLSTDRGVGYTF,TGTGCCAGCAGCTTATCTACGGACAGGGGAGTTGGCTACACCTTC
TRBV27,TRBJ1-6,-,-,CASSLRRVASPLHF,TGTGCCAGCAGCCTCAGGAGGGTTGCTTCACCCCTCCACTTT
TRBV19,TRBJ2-1,TRBD2,-,CASSSGLGGRGNEQFF,TGTGCCAGTAGTAGTGGGTTGGGCGGGAGAGGCAATGAGCAGTTCTTC
TRBV25-1,TRBJ1-2,TRBD1,-,CATGPGQGYGYTF,TGTGCCACCGGCCCGGGACAGGGCTATGGCTACACCTTC
TRBV7-8,TRBJ1-5,-,-,CASSASGNRGSQPQHF,TGTGCCAGCAGCGCGAGCGGGAACCGGGGGAGTCAGCCCCAGCATTTT
TRBV11-2,TRBJ2-7,-,-,CASSFGPTSSYEQYF,TGTGCCAGCAGCTTCGGTCCAACGAGCTCCTACGAGCAGTACTTC
TRBV6-5,TRBJ1-5,TRBD1,-,CASRDRQGYNQPQHF,TGTGCCAGCAGGGACAGACAGGGCTACAATCAGCCCCAGCATTTT
TRBV5-1,TRBJ2-1,TRBD2,-,CASSSLGAGGPHEQFF,TGCGCCAGCAGCTCCTTGGGTGCGGGAGGGCCGCATGAGCAGTTCTTC
TRBV11-2,TRBJ1-2,-,-,CASSSALSPRQNIYGYTF,TGTGCCAGCAGCTCTGCGTTGTCCCCCCGACAGAACATCTATGGCTACACCTTC
TRBV6-5,TRBJ2-7,-,-,CASTLLRTGTYEQYF,TGTGCCAGCACCCTCCTTAGAACAGGGACCTACGAGCAGTACTTC
TRBV18,TRBJ2-2,TRBD2,-,CASSPRLAGPNTGELFF,TGTGCCAGCTCACCTCGACTAGCGGGACCTAACACCGGGGAGCTGTTTTTT
TRBV2,TRBJ1-1,-,-,CASSEVAGNTEAFF,TGTGCCAGCAGTGAAGTGGCAGGCAACACTGAAGCTTTCTTT
TRBV7-3,TRBJ2-5,TRBD2,once,CASSPGLAQETQYF,TGTGCCAGCAGCCCCGGACTAGCCCAAGAGACCCAGTACTTC